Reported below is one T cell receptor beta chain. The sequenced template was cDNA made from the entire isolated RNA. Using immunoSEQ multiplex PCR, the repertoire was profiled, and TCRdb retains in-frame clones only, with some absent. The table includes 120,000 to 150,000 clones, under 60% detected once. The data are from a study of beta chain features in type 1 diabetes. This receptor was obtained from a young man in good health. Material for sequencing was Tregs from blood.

This CDR3 is CASSRNPGQGGVPLHF. CDR3 bases: TGTGCCAGCAGCCGTAATCCGGGACAGGGGGGGGTACCCCTCCACTTT. The gene calls are TRBV7-9 and TRBJ1-6, with 11 positions matching TRBD1. Germline CDR1 SEHNR, CDR2 FQNEAQ (reference sequence). This CDR3 is 16 amino acids long. With V trimmed by 5 bases and J by 12 bases, 12 bases remained unmatched.